This T cell receptor beta chain came from a study of blood T cells in healthy people across ages. The CDR3 length is 14 residues. V was trimmed by 4 bases and J by 5 bases, leaving 12 bases between them. Germline V CDR1 and CDR2: SGHRS, YFSETQ. The second PCR ran roughly 6 to 11 cycles with a sample-barcoded 5' primer and J-beta primers. TCRdb reanalysed the 5' RACE reads using MiXCR and keeps one entry per CDR3 protein. The profile covers roughly 680,000 distinct CDR3 sequences, with 45% to 60% appearing a single time and about 13% taken by the ten largest. Worth noting for this clonotype: Its antigen is unidentified.

General observations from the study: Any conclusive comparison of naive versus antigen-experienced cells was prevented by using unsorted PBMCs. The study found more naive CD4+ cells and higher diversity in long-lived than aged donors.

The sequence derives from a woman older than 75 in good health. Sequences were obtained from blood. This chain connects TRBV5-1 to TRBJ2-2; D uncertain. CDR3 sequence (DNA): TGCGCCAGCAGCGTCGATGGGGTTACCGGGGAGCTGTTTTTT. Its protein is CASSVDGVTGELFF.